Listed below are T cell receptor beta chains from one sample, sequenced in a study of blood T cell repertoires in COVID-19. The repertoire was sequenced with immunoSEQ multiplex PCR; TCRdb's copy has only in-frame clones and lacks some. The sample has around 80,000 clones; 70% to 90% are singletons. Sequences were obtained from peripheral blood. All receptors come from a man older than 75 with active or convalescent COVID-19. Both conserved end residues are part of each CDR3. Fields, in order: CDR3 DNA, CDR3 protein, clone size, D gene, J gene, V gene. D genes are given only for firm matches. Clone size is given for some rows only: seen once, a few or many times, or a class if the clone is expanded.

CDR3nt: TGTGCCAGCAGCACGGGACTAGCGGGGCGGAATGAGCAGTTCTTC
CDR3aa: CASSTGLAGRNEQFF
abundance: few
d_gene: TRBD2
j_gene: TRBJ2-1
v_gene: TRBV6-2/TRBV6-3

CDR3nt: TGTGCCAGCAGTCGACTAGTAAGACAGGAGCTGTTTTTT
CDR3aa: CASSRLVRQELFF
abundance: once
d_gene: NA
j_gene: TRBJ2-2
v_gene: TRBV9

CDR3nt: TGTGCTAGCAGCCCAACGGGACTAGCGGGGGGGTACAATGAGCAGTTCTTC
CDR3aa: CASSPTGLAGGYNEQFF
abundance: NA
d_gene: TRBD2
j_gene: TRBJ2-1
v_gene: TRBV7-7

CDR3nt: TGTGCCAGTAGAGAAGACAGGAACAAAGGTGGCTACACCTTC
CDR3aa: CASREDRNKGGYTF
abundance: NA
d_gene: NA
j_gene: TRBJ1-2
v_gene: TRBV19

CDR3nt: TGCGCCAGCAGCCAGAGACTAGCTTCCGTAAACATTCAGTACTTC
CDR3aa: CASSQRLASVNIQYF
abundance: NA
d_gene: TRBD2
j_gene: TRBJ2-4
v_gene: TRBV4-1

CDR3nt: TGTGCCAGCAAACCACAGGGATACTATGGCTACACCTTC
CDR3aa: CASKPQGYYGYTF
abundance: few
d_gene: NA
j_gene: TRBJ1-2
v_gene: TRBV25-1

CDR3nt: TGTGCCAGCAGCCCTAGGTGGGTGTATGGCTACACCTTC
CDR3aa: CASSPRWVYGYTF
abundance: NA
d_gene: NA
j_gene: TRBJ1-2
v_gene: TRBV5-6

CDR3nt: TGTGCCAGCAGTTACTCGGCACATGCGAACACTGAAGCTTTCTTT
CDR3aa: CASSYSAHANTEAFF
abundance: few
d_gene: NA
j_gene: TRBJ1-1
v_gene: TRBV6-2/TRBV6-3

CDR3nt: TGTGCCAGCAGGGAAGATTATAACTATGGCTACACCTTC
CDR3aa: CASREDYNYGYTF
abundance: NA
d_gene: NA
j_gene: TRBJ1-2
v_gene: TRBV6-1

CDR3nt: TGTGCCAGCAGCGAGATGAACACTGAAGCTTTCTTT
CDR3aa: CASSEMNTEAFF
abundance: many
d_gene: NA
j_gene: TRBJ1-1
v_gene: TRBV6-5

CDR3nt: TGTGCCAGCAGTGAAGGGGCAGGGCTCTATGGCTACACCTTC
CDR3aa: CASSEGAGLYGYTF
abundance: NA
d_gene: NA
j_gene: TRBJ1-2
v_gene: TRBV2

CDR3nt: TGTGCCAGCAGTGGCTCAGGGGGAAACTATGGCTACACCTTC
CDR3aa: CASSGSGGNYGYTF
abundance: NA
d_gene: TRBD1
j_gene: TRBJ1-2
v_gene: TRBV27

CDR3nt: TGTGCCAGCTCCCCGGTGGGACTCGGAGCGGAAAAACTGTTTTTT
CDR3aa: CASSPVGLGAEKLFF
abundance: once
d_gene: NA
j_gene: TRBJ1-4
v_gene: TRBV18

CDR3nt: TGTGCCAGCAGCCAAGAACAGTTCACTGAAGCTTTCTTT
CDR3aa: CASSQEQFTEAFF
abundance: NA
d_gene: NA
j_gene: TRBJ1-1
v_gene: TRBV3-1/TRBV3-2

CDR3nt: TGTGCCAGCAGCATAGACAGGGGCCCTGAAGCTTTCTTT
CDR3aa: CASSIDRGPEAFF
abundance: few
d_gene: TRBD1
j_gene: TRBJ1-1
v_gene: TRBV5-4

CDR3nt: TGTGCCAGCACCGTCGTTGTCGGGATTGGCTACACCTTC
CDR3aa: CASTVVVGIGYTF
abundance: NA
d_gene: NA
j_gene: TRBJ1-2
v_gene: TRBV28

CDR3nt: TGCAGCGTTGAATGGCAGGGGCTTCGAGGCTACACCTTC
CDR3aa: CSVEWQGLRGYTF
abundance: few
d_gene: NA
j_gene: TRBJ1-2
v_gene: TRBV29-1

CDR3nt: TGTGCCAGCAGCCAATGGGAGTTACTGGGGTCCCAGTACTTC
CDR3aa: CASSQWELLGSQYF
abundance: NA
d_gene: NA
j_gene: TRBJ2-5
v_gene: TRBV3-1/TRBV3-2

CDR3nt: TGTGCTAGTGGTTTACTGTTAGAGACCCAGTACTTC
CDR3aa: CASGLLLETQYF
abundance: NA
d_gene: NA
j_gene: TRBJ2-5
v_gene: TRBV12-5

CDR3nt: TGTGCCAGCAGACCATCAGTGAACACTGAAGCTTTCTTT
CDR3aa: CASRPSVNTEAFF
abundance: NA
d_gene: NA
j_gene: TRBJ1-1
v_gene: TRBV6-5

CDR3nt: TGTGCCAGCCGGGACAGATACACAGATACGCAGTATTTT
CDR3aa: CASRDRYTDTQYF
abundance: few
d_gene: TRBD1
j_gene: TRBJ2-3
v_gene: TRBV11-3

CDR3nt: TGTGCCAGCAGCTTAGGTGGAGCCTCTGGAAACACCATATATTTT
CDR3aa: CASSLGGASGNTIYF
abundance: NA
d_gene: NA
j_gene: TRBJ1-3
v_gene: TRBV7-2

CDR3nt: TGTGCCAGCAGCTTAGTTGGTAGCGGAAGCACAGATACGCAGTATTTT
CDR3aa: CASSLVGSGSTDTQYF
abundance: NA
d_gene: NA
j_gene: TRBJ2-3
v_gene: TRBV7-9

CDR3nt: TGTGCCAGCAGTTACTCCATGGGCCTTCCCACTGAAGCTTTCTTT
CDR3aa: CASSYSMGLPTEAFF
abundance: NA
d_gene: NA
j_gene: TRBJ1-1
v_gene: TRBV6-5

CDR3nt: TGTGCCAGCAGTGAAGGGGGGCGGGGCACAGATACGCAGTATTTT
CDR3aa: CASSEGGRGTDTQYF
abundance: NA
d_gene: NA
j_gene: TRBJ2-3
v_gene: TRBV2

CDR3nt: TGTGCCAGCAGCTTGGCGCCCCCAACCGGGGGCTACACCTTC
CDR3aa: CASSLAPPTGGYTF
abundance: NA
d_gene: NA
j_gene: TRBJ1-2
v_gene: TRBV5-4

CDR3nt: TGCAGCGTAGGGACAGGGGGCGCTTCGGAGACCCAGTACTTC
CDR3aa: CSVGTGGASETQYF
abundance: NA
d_gene: TRBD1
j_gene: TRBJ2-5
v_gene: TRBV29-1

CDR3nt: TGTGCCACCAGTGATCCCCGGGAGTCCCGTAGTCCCCAGCATTTT
CDR3aa: CATSDPRESRSPQHF
abundance: NA
d_gene: NA
j_gene: TRBJ1-5
v_gene: TRBV24-1

CDR3nt: TGTGCCAGCAGCTCAGCCGGGAACAGGGAACTGTTTTTT
CDR3aa: CASSSAGNRELFF
abundance: NA
d_gene: NA
j_gene: TRBJ1-4
v_gene: TRBV7-7

CDR3nt: TGTGCCAGCAGCCCGGTACAGGGAGCCTCTGGAAACACCATATATTTT
CDR3aa: CASSPVQGASGNTIYF
abundance: few
d_gene: NA
j_gene: TRBJ1-3
v_gene: TRBV7-2

CDR3nt: TGTGCCAGCAGCTCTCTAGCGGGGCTTTACAATGAGCAGTTCTTC
CDR3aa: CASSSLAGLYNEQFF
abundance: NA
d_gene: TRBD2
j_gene: TRBJ2-1
v_gene: TRBV7-9

CDR3nt: TGTGCCAGCAGGTGGGGGGAGGACACTGAAGCTTTCTTT
CDR3aa: CASRWGEDTEAFF
abundance: few
d_gene: NA
j_gene: TRBJ1-1
v_gene: TRBV6-5

CDR3nt: TGTGCCAGTAGTATCAACCCAGGACAGGTTCTTCAGCCCCAGCATTTT
CDR3aa: CASSINPGQVLQPQHF
abundance: NA
d_gene: TRBD1
j_gene: TRBJ1-5
v_gene: TRBV19

CDR3nt: TGTGCCAGCAGTAGCGGGGAGGGCTATTATAATTCACCCCTCCACTTT
CDR3aa: CASSSGEGYYNSPLHF
abundance: NA
d_gene: NA
j_gene: TRBJ1-6
v_gene: TRBV9

CDR3nt: TGTGCCAGCAGTAAACCAGGCTCAGATACGCAGTATTTT
CDR3aa: CASSKPGSDTQYF
abundance: NA
d_gene: NA
j_gene: TRBJ2-3
v_gene: TRBV6-5

CDR3nt: TGTGCCAGTAGTAGAAGCGGGGACGGGGTTGAGCAGTTCTTC
CDR3aa: CASSRSGDGVEQFF
abundance: NA
d_gene: TRBD2
j_gene: TRBJ2-1
v_gene: TRBV19

CDR3nt: TGCAGCGTCACGGACAGAGTTGGGGGAAAACTGTTTTTT
CDR3aa: CSVTDRVGGKLFF
abundance: NA
d_gene: NA
j_gene: TRBJ1-4
v_gene: TRBV29-1

CDR3nt: TGCGCCAGTACCAATTCGGTAGACACTGAAGCTTTCTTT
CDR3aa: CASTNSVDTEAFF
abundance: once
d_gene: NA
j_gene: TRBJ1-1
v_gene: TRBV5-1

CDR3nt: TGTGCCAGCAGTCCCGCAGGGTACGCCAAAAACATTCAGTACTTC
CDR3aa: CASSPAGYAKNIQYF
abundance: NA
d_gene: NA
j_gene: TRBJ2-4
v_gene: TRBV3-1/TRBV3-2

CDR3nt: TGTGCCAGCGATCACAGGGATAGTTCGCAGTATTTT
CDR3aa: CASDHRDSSQYF
abundance: NA
d_gene: NA
j_gene: TRBJ2-3
v_gene: TRBV21-1

CDR3nt: TGTGCCAGCAGCTCACCGGGACTAGCGGGATGGTCCGGGGAGCTGTTTTTT
CDR3aa: CASSSPGLAGWSGELFF
abundance: NA
d_gene: TRBD2
j_gene: TRBJ2-2
v_gene: TRBV7-2

CDR3nt: TGTGCCATCAGCCAGGGAAGTGAGCAGTTCTTC
CDR3aa: CAISQGSEQFF
abundance: few
d_gene: NA
j_gene: TRBJ2-1
v_gene: TRBV10-3

CDR3nt: TGTGCCAGCAGCCAAGGGGTGACAGGTAGCGAAAAACTGTTTTTT
CDR3aa: CASSQGVTGSEKLFF
abundance: NA
d_gene: NA
j_gene: TRBJ1-4
v_gene: TRBV3-1/TRBV3-2

CDR3nt: TGTGCCAGCAGTTTAAACAGGGGGGGAAACACCATATATTTT
CDR3aa: CASSLNRGGNTIYF
abundance: NA
d_gene: TRBD1
j_gene: TRBJ1-3
v_gene: TRBV27

CDR3nt: TGTGCCAGCAGCTTAGATAGAACAGCTGTAGCTTTCTTT
CDR3aa: CASSLDRTAVAFF
abundance: NA
d_gene: NA
j_gene: TRBJ1-1
v_gene: TRBV11-2

CDR3nt: TGTGCCAGTAGTAACGAGGGCCAGATCAATCAGCCCCAGCATTTT
CDR3aa: CASSNEGQINQPQHF
abundance: NA
d_gene: NA
j_gene: TRBJ1-5
v_gene: TRBV19